This T cell receptor (beta chain) is drawn from a study of blood T cell repertoires in COVID-19. About the study: Collection of acute and convalescent COVID-19 samples took place in the United States, Italy and Spain.

Sequenced by immunoSEQ multiplex PCR; TCRdb stores in-frame clones only, minus some. The data show 180,000 or so clones, around 82% seen once. Trimming removed 0 bases at V and 7 bases at J, with 19 bases between. The germline CDR1 and CDR2 sequences are GTSNPN and SVGIG (reference sequence). CDR3 length: 17 residues. The sample consisted of PBMCs or T cells enriched from blood (not recorded which). V and J are TRBV30 and TRBJ1-6; D may be TRBD1 (5 bases). The receptor was isolated from a woman between 45 and 60 years old in a cohort exposed to, infected with or recovered from COVID-19 (not recorded which). CDR3 loop: CAWSVQLWGPGNSPLHF. Written as DNA, the CDR3 is TGTGCCTGGAGTGTACAACTCTGGGGCCCGGGCAATTCACCCCTCCACTTT.